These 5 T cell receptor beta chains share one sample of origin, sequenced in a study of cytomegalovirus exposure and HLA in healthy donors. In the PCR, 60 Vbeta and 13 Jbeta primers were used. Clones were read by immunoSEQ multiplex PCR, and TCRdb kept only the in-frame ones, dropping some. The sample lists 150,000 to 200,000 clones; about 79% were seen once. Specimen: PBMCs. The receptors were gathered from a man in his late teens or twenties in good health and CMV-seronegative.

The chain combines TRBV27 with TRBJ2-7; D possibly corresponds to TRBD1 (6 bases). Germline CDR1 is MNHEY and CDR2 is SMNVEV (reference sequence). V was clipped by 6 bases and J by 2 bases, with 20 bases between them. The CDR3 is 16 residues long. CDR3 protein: CASSATDRTATYEQYF. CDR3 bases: TGTGCCAGCAGCGCAACAGATCGGACAGCCACCTACGAGCAGTACTTC.

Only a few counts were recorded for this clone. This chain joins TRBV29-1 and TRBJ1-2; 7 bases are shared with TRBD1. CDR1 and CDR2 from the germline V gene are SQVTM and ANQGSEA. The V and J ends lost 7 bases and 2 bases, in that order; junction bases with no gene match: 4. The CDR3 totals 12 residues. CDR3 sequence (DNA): TGCAGCGCGCGACAGGGAAACTATGGCTACACCTTC. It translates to CSARQGNYGYTF.

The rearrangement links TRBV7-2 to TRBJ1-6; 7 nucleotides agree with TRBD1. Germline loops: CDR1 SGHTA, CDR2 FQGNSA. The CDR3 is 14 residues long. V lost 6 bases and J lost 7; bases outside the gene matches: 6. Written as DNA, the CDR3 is TGTGCCAGCAGGCAGACAGGGCAAAATTCACCCCTCCACTTT. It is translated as CASRQTGQNSPLHF.

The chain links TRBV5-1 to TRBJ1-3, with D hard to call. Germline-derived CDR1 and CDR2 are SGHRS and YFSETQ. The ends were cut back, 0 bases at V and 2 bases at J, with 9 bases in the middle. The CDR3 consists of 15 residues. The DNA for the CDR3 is TGCGCCAGCAGCTTGGTGGCAGGCCCTGGAAACACCATATATTTT. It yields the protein CASSLVAGPGNTIYF.

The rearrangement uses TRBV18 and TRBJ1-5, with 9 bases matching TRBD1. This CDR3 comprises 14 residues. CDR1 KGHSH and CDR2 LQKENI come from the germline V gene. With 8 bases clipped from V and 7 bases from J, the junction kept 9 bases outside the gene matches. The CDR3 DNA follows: TGTGCCAGCAGCCCGGGACAGGGCAGCCAGCCCCAGCATTTT. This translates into CASSPGQGSQPQHF.